These T cell receptor beta chains were read from a single sample in a study of early T cells in non-severe SARS-CoV-2 infection. Each CDR3 protein is one row after TCRdb ran MiXCR on the 5' RACE reads. Counted here are under 30,000 distinct CDR3 sequences, about 4.8% occurring once; the ten biggest clones make up roughly a tenth. The sample was whole blood. Receptor source: an adult who was a healthcare worker with PCR-confirmed SARS-CoV-2 infection or an uninfected control (not recorded which). The CDR3 runs from the conserved cysteine through the conserved F or W. A D gene is named only where the DNA matches it firmly. A row's size may be missing; if present it is once, few, many or a size class.

TRBV28	many	14	TRBJ2-5	-	TGTGCCAGCAGTTTAGGGTGGAAACAAGAGACCCAGTACTTC	CASSLGWKQETQYF
TRBV10-2	medium-sized	16	TRBJ2-3	TRBD2	TGCGCCAGCAGTCAGGGGGGACTAGCCGGCACAGATACGCAGTATTTT	CASSQGGLAGTDTQYF
TRBV6-5	-	15	TRBJ2-7	-	TGTGCCAGCAGAAAATACAGGGAAGGCCCGTACGAGCAGTACTTC	CASRKYREGPYEQYF
TRBV19	many	15	TRBJ2-7	-	TGTGCCAGTAGTATCCAGGCCGTCGCTTCCTACGAGCAGTACTTC	CASSIQAVASYEQYF
TRBV7-8	many	15	TRBJ2-1	TRBD2	TGTGCCAGCAGCTTAGATACGGGACTAGCCAATGAGCAGTTCTTC	CASSLDTGLANEQFF
TRBV4-3	many	19	TRBJ2-6	TRBD2	TGCGCCAGCAGCCTTTCTCCGGGACTAGCGGGAGTTGGGGCCAACGTCCTGACTTTC	CASSLSPGLAGVGANVLTF
TRBV6-2/TRBV6-3	few	13	TRBJ2-5	TRBD1	TGTGCCAGCCGCTCTACAGGGGGGAAGACCCAGTACTTC	CASRSTGGKTQYF
TRBV20-1	few	13	TRBJ2-2	-	TGCAGTGCTAGAGATGGGAACACCGGGGAGCTGTTTTTT	CSARDGNTGELFF
TRBV28	few	14	TRBJ2-3	-	TGTGCCAGCAGTTTGTCGTCCAGGGAAGATACGCAGTATTTT	CASSLSSREDTQYF
TRBV6-6	many	14	TRBJ2-5	-	TGTGCCAGCAGTTACGGGGGACGCCAAGAGACCCAGTACTTC	CASSYGGRQETQYF
TRBV7-2	many	17	TRBJ2-7	TRBD2	TGTGCCAGCAGCTCCTCCGGACTAGCGGGGGGGGCCTACGAGCAGTACTTC	CASSSSGLAGGAYEQYF
TRBV13	many	16	TRBJ2-7	TRBD2	TGTGCCAGCAGCAGACCGGCCGGGACTAGGTCCTACGAGCAGTACTTC	CASSRPAGTRSYEQYF
TRBV7-9	few	14	TRBJ2-1	-	TGTGCCAGCACTCTAGGGAGGTTCGGCAATGAGCAGTTCTTC	CASTLGRFGNEQFF
TRBV10-2	-	14	TRBJ2-3	TRBD2	TGCGCCAGCAGTGAGCCGGTGACTAGCGGTTCGCAGTATTTT	CASSEPVTSGSQYF
TRBV18	few	16	TRBJ2-2	-	TGTGCCAGCTCACCACAGGGGAGATCTGCCACCGGGGAGCTGTTTTTT	CASSPQGRSATGELFF
TRBV27	few	18	TRBJ2-7	TRBD2	TGTGCCAGCAGTTTTAGTAAGCGGGAGGGCCATGGGTGGTACGAGCAGTACTTC	CASSFSKREGHGWYEQYF
TRBV6-1	-	14	TRBJ1-6	TRBD1	TGTGCCAGCAAGTGGGGACAGGGGAATTCACCCCTCCACTTT	CASKWGQGNSPLHF
TRBV29-1	few	16	TRBJ2-1	TRBD2	TGCAGCGTTTCGGCTAGCGGGATTTATAGGTCGGGTGAGCAGTTCTTC	CSVSASGIYRSGEQFF
TRBV29-1	many	14	TRBJ2-1	TRBD1	TGCAGCGTTGATCCGCAGGGGGTCAACAATGAGCAGTTCTTC	CSVDPQGVNNEQFF
TRBV7-9	-	15	TRBJ2-2	TRBD1	TGTGCCAGCAGCTCTAATGACAGGGACCCCGGGGAGCTGTTTTTT	CASSSNDRDPGELFF
TRBV5-8	-	14	TRBJ2-5	-	TGTGCCAGCAGAATGGCAGCAGGGGGACTGACCCAGTACTTC	CASRMAAGGLTQYF
TRBV29-1	many	15	TRBJ2-7	-	TGCAGCGCCCGACCCGACAGAGGGGGGACCTACGAGCAGTACTTC	CSARPDRGGTYEQYF
TRBV29-1	-	13	TRBJ2-7	TRBD1	TGCAGCGTTGAATGGGCAGGGGGCGCAGGGCAGTACTTC	CSVEWAGGAGQYF
TRBV18	many	14	TRBJ1-1	-	TGTGCCAGCTCAATCTTAGGGGAGAACACTGAAGCTTTCTTT	CASSILGENTEAFF
TRBV20-1	many	16	TRBJ1-3	-	TGCAGTGCTCACCGGGACGCCCGGAACTCTGGAAACACCATATATTTT	CSAHRDARNSGNTIYF
TRBV6-1	many	14	TRBJ2-7	-	TGTGCCAGCAGTGCTATGGACGGGGGAAGCGAGCAGTACTTC	CASSAMDGGSEQYF